This TCR beta chain stems from a study of response to subunit inactivated influenza vaccine. Study-level findings and limits: Each seasonal influenza vaccination recruits few new T cells, the authors suggested.

TCRdb itself ran the RT-PCR reads through MiXCR, one entry per CDR3 protein. The sample lists 280,000 or so distinct CDR3 sequences, 20% to 25% occurring once. As for this clonotype: Its antigen remains unidentified.

The CDR3 runs to 14 residues. The germline CDR1 and CDR2 sequences are LNHDA and SQIVND (reference sequence). V was pared by 9 bases and J by 10 bases, with 19 bases between. The sequencing here drew on PBMCs from blood, taken 21 months after vaccination. The TCR originated in a man between 50 and 69 years old who received an inactivated influenza vaccine. The chain combines TRBV19 with TRBJ1-6; no firm D call. The CDR3 coding sequence is TGTGCCAGCGACACGGGCACCCGATCCTCACCCCTCCACTTT. Amino acids: CASDTGTRSSPLHF. The full variable domain, with the rest looked up from reference TRBV19 and TRBJ1-6, is DGGITQSPKYLFRKEGQNVTLSCEQNLNHDAMYWYRQDPGQGLRLIYYSQIVNDFQKGDIAEGYSVSREKKESFPLTVTSAQKNPTAFYLCASDTGTRSSPLHFGNGTRLTVT.